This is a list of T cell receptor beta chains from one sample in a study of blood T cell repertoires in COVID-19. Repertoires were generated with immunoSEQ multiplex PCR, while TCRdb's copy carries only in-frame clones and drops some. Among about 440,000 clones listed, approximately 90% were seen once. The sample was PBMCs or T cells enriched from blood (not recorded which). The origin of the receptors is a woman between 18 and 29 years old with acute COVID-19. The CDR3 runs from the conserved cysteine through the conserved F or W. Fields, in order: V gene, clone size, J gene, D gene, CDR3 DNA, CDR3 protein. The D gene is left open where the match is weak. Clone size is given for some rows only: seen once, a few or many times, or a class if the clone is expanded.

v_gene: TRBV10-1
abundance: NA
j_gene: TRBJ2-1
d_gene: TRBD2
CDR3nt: TGCGCCAGCAGCCTAGGACTAGCGGGAGGGCCCGCGTCCTACAATGAGCAGTTCTTC
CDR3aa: CASSLGLAGGPASYNEQFF

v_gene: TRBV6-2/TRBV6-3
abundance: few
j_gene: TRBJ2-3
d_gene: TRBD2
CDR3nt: TGTGCCAGCGGCCTCCCGGCGGGAGGGCCGTACCGTACGCAGTATTTT
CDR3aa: CASGLPAGGPYRTQYF

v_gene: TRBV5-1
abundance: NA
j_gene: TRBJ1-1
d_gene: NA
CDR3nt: TGCGCCAGCAGCCTGGCCCCAGGGCTGAACACTGAAGCTTTCTTT
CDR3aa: CASSLAPGLNTEAFF

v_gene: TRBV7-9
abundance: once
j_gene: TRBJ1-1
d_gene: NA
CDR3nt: TGTGCCAGCAGCTTTACGGGGATGAACACTGAAGCTTTCTTT
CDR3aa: CASSFTGMNTEAFF

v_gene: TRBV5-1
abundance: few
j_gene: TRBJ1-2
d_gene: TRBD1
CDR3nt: TGCGCCAGCAGCTTCGGGACAGGGGGCGATGGCTACACCTTC
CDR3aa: CASSFGTGGDGYTF

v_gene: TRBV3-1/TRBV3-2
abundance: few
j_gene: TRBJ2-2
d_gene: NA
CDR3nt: TGTGCCAGCAGCCATTTCGGACAGAACACCGGGGAGCTGTTTTTT
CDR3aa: CASSHFGQNTGELFF

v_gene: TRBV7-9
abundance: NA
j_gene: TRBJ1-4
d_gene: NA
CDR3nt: TGTGCCAGCAGCTCTACTAAAAGGCGTTTTGGGAAACTGTTTTTT
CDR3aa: CASSSTKRRFGKLFF

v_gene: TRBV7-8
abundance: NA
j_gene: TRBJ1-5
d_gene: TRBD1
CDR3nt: TGTGCCAGCAGCCCTAAGACAGGGGCTATAAATCAGCCCCAGCATTTT
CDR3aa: CASSPKTGAINQPQHF

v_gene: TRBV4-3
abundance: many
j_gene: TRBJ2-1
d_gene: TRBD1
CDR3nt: TGCGCCAGCAGCCGGTCGAGACCGGGACAGGGAGACAATGAGCAGTTCTTC
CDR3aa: CASSRSRPGQGDNEQFF

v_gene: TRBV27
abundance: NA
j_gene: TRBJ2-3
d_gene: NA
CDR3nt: TGTGCCAGCAGTTTATCCCACCCTGGCATCAGCACAGATACGCAGTATTTT
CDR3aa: CASSLSHPGISTDTQYF

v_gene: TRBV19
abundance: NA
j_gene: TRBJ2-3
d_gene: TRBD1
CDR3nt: TGTGCCAGTAGTATGCTGGACAGGGACACAGATACGCAGTATTTT
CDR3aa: CASSMLDRDTDTQYF

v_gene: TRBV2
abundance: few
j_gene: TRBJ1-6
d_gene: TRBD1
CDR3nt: TGTGCCAGCTCAGTGGACAGGGGTAGGAATTCACCCCTCCACTTT
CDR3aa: CASSVDRGRNSPLHF

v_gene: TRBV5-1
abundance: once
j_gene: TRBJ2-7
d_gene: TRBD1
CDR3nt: TGCGCCAGCAGTTTGGACAGGGGTTCCTACGAGCAGTACTTC
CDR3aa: CASSLDRGSYEQYF

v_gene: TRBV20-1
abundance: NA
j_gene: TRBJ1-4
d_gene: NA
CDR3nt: TGCAGTGCTAGTCCCAGGGTCAGTGAAAAACTGTTTTTT
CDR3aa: CSASPRVSEKLFF

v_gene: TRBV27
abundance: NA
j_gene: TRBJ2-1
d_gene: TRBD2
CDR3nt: TGTGCCAGCAGAATTGGGGCGGGAGAATACTACAATGAGCAGTTCTTC
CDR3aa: CASRIGAGEYYNEQFF

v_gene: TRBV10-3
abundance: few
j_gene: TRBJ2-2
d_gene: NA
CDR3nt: TGTGCCATCAGTGGACTAGGACCGTATTTGAACACCGGGGAGCTGTTTTTT
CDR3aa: CAISGLGPYLNTGELFF

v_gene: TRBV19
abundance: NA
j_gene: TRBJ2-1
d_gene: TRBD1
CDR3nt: TGTGCCAGTAGTACACCGGGACAGGAATACAATGAGCAGTTCTTC
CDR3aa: CASSTPGQEYNEQFF

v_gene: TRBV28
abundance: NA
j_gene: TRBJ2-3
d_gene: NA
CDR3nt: TGTGCCAGCAGTTCAGCGGGCACAGATACGCAGTATTTT
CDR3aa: CASSSAGTDTQYF

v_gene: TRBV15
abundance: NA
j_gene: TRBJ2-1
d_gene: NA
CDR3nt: TGTGCCACCGGACAGAAGCGGGGTTACAATGAGCAGTTCTTC
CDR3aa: CATGQKRGYNEQFF

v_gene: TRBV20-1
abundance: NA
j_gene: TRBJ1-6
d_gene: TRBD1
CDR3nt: TGCAGTGCTAGTAGTGAGACAGGGGGCTCACCCCTCCACTTT
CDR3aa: CSASSETGGSPLHF

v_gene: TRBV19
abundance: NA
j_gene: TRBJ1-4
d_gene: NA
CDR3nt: TGTGCCAGTAGTATAGTGCGTTCCCACTCAACTAATGAAAAACTGTTTTTT
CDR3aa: CASSIVRSHSTNEKLFF

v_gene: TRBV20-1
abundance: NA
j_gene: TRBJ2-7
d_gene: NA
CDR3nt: TGCAGTGCCTTAGGGGGTTACGAGCAGTACTTC
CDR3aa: CSALGGYEQYF

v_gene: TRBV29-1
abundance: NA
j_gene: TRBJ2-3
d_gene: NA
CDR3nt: TGCAGCGTTGAAGATCGTGATACGCAGTATTTT
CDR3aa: CSVEDRDTQYF

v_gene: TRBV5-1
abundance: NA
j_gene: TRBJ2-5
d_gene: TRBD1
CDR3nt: TGCGCCAGCAGCATAGGGACAGACGAAGAGACCCAGTACTTC
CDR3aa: CASSIGTDEETQYF

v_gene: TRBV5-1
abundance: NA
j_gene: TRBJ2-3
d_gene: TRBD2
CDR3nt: TGCGCCAGCAGCTCAGGGGCTAGCGGGGGCACAGATACGCAGTATTTT
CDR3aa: CASSSGASGGTDTQYF

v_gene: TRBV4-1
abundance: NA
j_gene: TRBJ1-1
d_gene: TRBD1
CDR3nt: TGCGCCAGCAAAAGGGGGCAGGGGGGTTTGGTCACTGAAGCTTTCTTT
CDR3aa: CASKRGQGGLVTEAFF

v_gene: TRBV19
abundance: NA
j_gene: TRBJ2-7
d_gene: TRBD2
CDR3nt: TGTGCCAGTAGTATTCTGCCGACTAGCCACGAGCAGTACTTC
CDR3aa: CASSILPTSHEQYF

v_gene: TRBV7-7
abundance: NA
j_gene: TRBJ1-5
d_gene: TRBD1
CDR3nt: TGTGCCAGCAGCTTAACGACAGGGGGGGGTTATAGCAATCAGCCCCAGCATTTT
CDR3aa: CASSLTTGGGYSNQPQHF

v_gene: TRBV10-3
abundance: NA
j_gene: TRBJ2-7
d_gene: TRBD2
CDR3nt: TGTGCCATCAGTGAAGTTAGATTGGCGGGAGTTACTCGGGGCTACGAGCAGTACTTC
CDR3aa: CAISEVRLAGVTRGYEQYF

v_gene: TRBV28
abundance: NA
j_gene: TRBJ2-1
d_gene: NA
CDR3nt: TGTGCCAGCTTTTCCACGGGAGATGAGCAGTTCTTC
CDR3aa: CASFSTGDEQFF

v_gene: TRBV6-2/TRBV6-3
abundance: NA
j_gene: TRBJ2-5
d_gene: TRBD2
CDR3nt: TGTGCCAGCAGCCGACTAGCGGGGGCAGCCCGAGAGACCCAGTACTTC
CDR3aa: CASSRLAGAARETQYF

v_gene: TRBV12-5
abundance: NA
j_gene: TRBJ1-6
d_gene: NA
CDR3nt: TGTGCTAGTGGTTTCGGAGGGGATAATTCACCCCTCCACTTT
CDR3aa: CASGFGGDNSPLHF

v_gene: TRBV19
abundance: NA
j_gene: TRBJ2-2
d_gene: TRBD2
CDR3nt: TGTGCCAGTAGCCCCGGGACTAGCGGCACCGGGGAGCTGTTTTTT
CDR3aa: CASSPGTSGTGELFF

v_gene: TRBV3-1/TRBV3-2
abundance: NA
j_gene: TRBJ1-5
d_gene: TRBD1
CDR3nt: TGTGCCAGCAGCCAAGCAATAGGACAGGGAGATCAGCCCCAGCATTTT
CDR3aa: CASSQAIGQGDQPQHF

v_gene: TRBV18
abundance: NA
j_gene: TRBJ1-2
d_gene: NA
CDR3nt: TGTGCCAGCTCACCAGATGTACAGGGCCATGAAGGCTACACCTTC
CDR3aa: CASSPDVQGHEGYTF

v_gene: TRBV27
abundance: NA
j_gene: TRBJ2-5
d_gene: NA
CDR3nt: TGTGCCAGCAGACCGGACTACCAAGAGACCCAGTACTTC
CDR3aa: CASRPDYQETQYF

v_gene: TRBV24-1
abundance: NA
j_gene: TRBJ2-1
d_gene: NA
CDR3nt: TGTGCCACCAGTGAATTTGCGGGGTCCTACAATGAGCAGTTCTTC
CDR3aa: CATSEFAGSYNEQFF

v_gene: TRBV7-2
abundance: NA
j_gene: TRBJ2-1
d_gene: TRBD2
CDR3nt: TGTGCCAGCAGCCTGCAAGCGGGAGAGGGGTACAATGAGCAGTTCTTC
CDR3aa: CASSLQAGEGYNEQFF

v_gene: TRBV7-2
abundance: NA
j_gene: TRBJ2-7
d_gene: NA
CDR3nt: TGTGCCAGCAGCTTGACCGGGTTCTACGAGCAGTACTTC
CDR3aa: CASSLTGFYEQYF

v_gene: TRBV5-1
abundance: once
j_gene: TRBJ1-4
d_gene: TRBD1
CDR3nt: TGCGCCAGCAGCTTAACGACAGGGTGGACTAATGAAAAACTGTTTTTT
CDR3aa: CASSLTTGWTNEKLFF

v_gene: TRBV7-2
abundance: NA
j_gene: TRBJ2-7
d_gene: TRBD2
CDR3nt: TGTGCCAGCAGCTTAACTTCTAGCGGGACCTACGAGCAGTACTTC
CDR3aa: CASSLTSSGTYEQYF

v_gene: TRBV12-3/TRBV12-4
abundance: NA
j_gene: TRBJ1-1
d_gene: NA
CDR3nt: TGTGCCAGCAGTTTCAGGTCTGAAGCTTTCTTT
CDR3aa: CASSFRSEAFF

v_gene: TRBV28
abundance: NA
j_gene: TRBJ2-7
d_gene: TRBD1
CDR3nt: TGTGCCAGCAGTTCCGACAGGGGCCACGAGCAGTACTTC
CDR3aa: CASSSDRGHEQYF

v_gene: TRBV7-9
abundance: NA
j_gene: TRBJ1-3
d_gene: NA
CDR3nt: TGTGCCAGCAGCTTAGGTGTCCCAACTACTGGAAACACCATATATTTT
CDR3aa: CASSLGVPTTGNTIYF

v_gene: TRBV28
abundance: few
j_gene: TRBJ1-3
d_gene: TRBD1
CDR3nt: TGTGCCAGCAGTTTGGGCAGGGGGCCAGACACCATATATTTT
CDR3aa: CASSLGRGPDTIYF

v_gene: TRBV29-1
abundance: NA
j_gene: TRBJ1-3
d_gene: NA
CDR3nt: TGCAGCGCTGGACAAGGAAGGAGCTCTGGAAACACCATATATTTT
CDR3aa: CSAGQGRSSGNTIYF

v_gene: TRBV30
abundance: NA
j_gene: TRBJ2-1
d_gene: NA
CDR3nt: TGTGCCTGGAGTCCCCAGGGCCTCAATGAGCAGTTCTTC
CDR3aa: CAWSPQGLNEQFF

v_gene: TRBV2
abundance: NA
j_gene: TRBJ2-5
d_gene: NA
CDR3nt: TGTGCCACAAACTTACAAGAGACCCAGTACTTC
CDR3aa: CATNLQETQYF

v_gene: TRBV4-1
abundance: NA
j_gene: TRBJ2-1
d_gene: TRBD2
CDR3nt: TGCGCCAGCAGATCTACCGGGACTAGCCGACTGACTGAGCAGTTCTTC
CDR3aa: CASRSTGTSRLTEQFF